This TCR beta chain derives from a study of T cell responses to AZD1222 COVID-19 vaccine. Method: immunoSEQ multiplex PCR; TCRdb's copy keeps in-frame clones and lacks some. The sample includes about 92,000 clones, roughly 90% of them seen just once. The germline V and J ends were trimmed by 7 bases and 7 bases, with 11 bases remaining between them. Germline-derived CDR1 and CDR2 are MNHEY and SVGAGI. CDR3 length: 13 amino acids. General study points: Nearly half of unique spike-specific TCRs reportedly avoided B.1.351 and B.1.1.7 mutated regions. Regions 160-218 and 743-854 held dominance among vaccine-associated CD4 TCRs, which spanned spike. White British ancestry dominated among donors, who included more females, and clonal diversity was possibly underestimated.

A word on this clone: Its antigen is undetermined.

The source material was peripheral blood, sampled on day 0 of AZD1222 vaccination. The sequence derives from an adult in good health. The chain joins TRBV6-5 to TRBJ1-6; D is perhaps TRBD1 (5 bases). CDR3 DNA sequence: TGTGCCAGCAATAGGGACCAGAATTCACCCCTCCACTTT. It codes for CASNRDQNSPLHF.